This T cell receptor beta chain emerged from a study of blood T cell repertoires in COVID-19. Study summary: Researchers got acute and convalescent COVID-19 samples from the United States, Italy and Spain.

As originally analysed: Nucleated cell counts were estimated from reference gene primer amplification. Clones were sequenced by immunoSEQ multiplex PCR, and TCRdb holds only the in-frame ones, with some missing. V and J calls and clone size follow that table, whereas D and trimming were derived from the DNA. The top ten clones hold about an eighth of a sample with 15,000 to 20,000 clones, roughly nine tenths of them seen once. CDR3 size: 13 residues. With 5 bases clipped from V and 7 bases from J, the junction kept 3 bases outside the gene matches. Germline V gene sequence: CDR1 SEHNR, CDR2 FQNEAQ (reference sequence).

The sequence derives from a man aged 55 to 70 with active COVID-19. The sequencing input was peripheral blood. The chain links TRBV7-9 to TRBJ2-1; the match to TRBD1 covers 9 bases. The CDR3 DNA reads as TGTGCCAGCAGCAGACAGGGGGGGAATGAGCAGTTCTTC. Translation gives CASSRQGGNEQFF.